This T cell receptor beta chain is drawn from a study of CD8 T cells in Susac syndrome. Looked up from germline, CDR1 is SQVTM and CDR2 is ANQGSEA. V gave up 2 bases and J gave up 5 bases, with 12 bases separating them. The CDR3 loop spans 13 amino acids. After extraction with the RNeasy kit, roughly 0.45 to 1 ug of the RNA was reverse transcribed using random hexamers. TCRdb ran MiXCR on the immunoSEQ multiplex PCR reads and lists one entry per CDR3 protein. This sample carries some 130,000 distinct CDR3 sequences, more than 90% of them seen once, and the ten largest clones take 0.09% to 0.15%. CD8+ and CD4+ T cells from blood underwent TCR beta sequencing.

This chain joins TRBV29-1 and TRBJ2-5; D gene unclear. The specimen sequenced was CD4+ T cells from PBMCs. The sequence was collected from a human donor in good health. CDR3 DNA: TGCAGCGTTGAATTAGTGATCGGGGAGACCCAGTACTTC. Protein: CSVELVIGETQYF.